A single sample gave rise to the 31 T cell receptor beta chains below, sequenced in a study of cytomegalovirus exposure and HLA in healthy donors. The PCR had 60 Vbeta and 13 Jbeta primers. Here immunoSEQ multiplex PCR was the method, and the copy in TCRdb shows in-frame clones only, minus some. Of 150,000 or so clones listed, about 80% are singletons. The material sequenced was PBMCs. The receptors here all came from a middle-aged woman in good health and CMV-seronegative.

The V and J genes are TRBV19 and TRBJ1-1; the D is unclear. Per the germline V gene, CDR1 is LNHDA and CDR2 is SQIVND (reference sequence). V was trimmed by 7 bases and J by 2 bases, leaving 17 bases between them. CDR3 length equals 15 residues. Written as DNA, the CDR3 is TGTGCCAGTACCCCAGATGGGCTGATTAACACTGAAGCTTTCTTT. Protein product: CASTPDGLINTEAFF.

This sequence joins TRBV30 and TRBJ2-1; TRBD2 aligns across 7 bases. V was clipped by 0 bases and J by 0 bases; unmatched bases: 2. The germline V gene encodes CDR1 GTSNPN and CDR2 SVGIG (reference sequence). The CDR3 has 15 residues. The DNA of the CDR3 is TGTGCCTGGAGTGTTGGGGGGGGCTCCTACAATGAGCAGTTCTTC. Translated, it gives CAWSVGGGSYNEQFF.

The chain carries TRBV7-9 and TRBJ2-7; the D gene is possibly TRBD2 (6 bases). The germline V and J ends were trimmed by 1 base and 6 bases, with 10 bases remaining between them. The CDR3 consists of 13 residues. The germline V gene has CDR1 SEHNR and CDR2 FQNEAQ (reference sequence). CDR3 sequence reads: CASSLEVGGEQYF. As DNA, the CDR3 is TGTGCCAGCAGCTTAGAGGTCGGGGGCGAGCAGTACTTC.

V is TRBV28 and J is TRBJ2-1; 12 nucleotides align to TRBD2. The CDR3 runs to 16 residues. The V segment lost 5 bases and the J segment 2 bases; nucleotides outside the gene matches: 4. In germline, CDR1 is MDHEN, CDR2 SYDVKM. The CDR3 is CASSLGTSGPYNEQFF. The CDR3 coding sequence is TGTGCCAGCAGTCTAGGGACTAGCGGGCCCTACAATGAGCAGTTCTTC.

In the case of this clone: The junction departs from germline at one end; a sequencing error may be responsible. The chain is built from TRBV7-3 and TRBJ2-1, with 8 bases lining up with TRBD2. Germline CDR1 and CDR2: SGHTA and FQGTGA. There are 15 residues in the CDR3. The CDR3 coding sequence is TGTGCCAGCAGCATAACCGCGGGGGGACGGGGTGAGCAGTTCTTC. It yields the protein CASSITAGGRGEQFF.

The rearrangement uses TRBV14 and TRBJ2-3; 7 bases agree with TRBD2. J gave up 2 bases and V 2 bases, and 7 bases lay outside the gene matches. CDR1 SGHDN and CDR2 FVKESK come from the germline V gene. This CDR3 has 16 residues. CDR3 loop: CASSQNLGTNTDTQYF. The CDR3 DNA follows: TGTGCCAGCAGCCAAAATTTAGGGACTAACACAGATACGCAGTATTTT.

This clone was counted between two and nine times. V usage is TRBV4-3 and J usage is TRBJ2-3; 7 bases map to TRBD2. The germline V gene has CDR1 LGHNA and CDR2 YSLEER. There are 18 residues in the CDR3. V lost 1 base, J lost 2 bases, and 12 bases stayed unmatched. CDR3 nucleotides: TGCGCCAGCAGCCAAGGGGTAGGGGAGGGCCTGATCACAGATACGCAGTATTTT. This encodes CASSQGVGEGLITDTQYF.

The gene calls are TRBV4-3 and TRBJ2-6, with 8 bases fitting TRBD1. There are 16 residues in the CDR3. V shed 1 base, J shed 4 bases, and the junction held 3 bases outside the gene matches. CDR1 and CDR2 (germline): LGHNA, YSLEER. The CDR3 DNA is TGCGCCAGCAGCCAAGGGACAGGGCGCGGGGCCAACGTCCTGACTTTC. Its protein is CASSQGTGRGANVLTF.

The V call is TRBV19, the J call TRBJ2-5, with 7 bases matching TRBD2. CDR1 and CDR2 from the germline V gene are LNHDA and SQIVND (reference sequence). The ends lost 5 bases at V and 1 base at J; junction bases unmatched: 7. The CDR3 loop spans 15 amino acids. This chain's CDR3 is CASSQSGGTQETQYF. The CDR3 DNA reads TGTGCCAGTAGTCAATCCGGGGGGACCCAAGAGACCCAGTACTTC.

The chain recombines TRBV7-2 with TRBJ1-5; no reliable D call. Germline V lookup: CDR1 SGHTA, CDR2 FQGNSA. Trimming took off 5 bases at V and 3 bases at J, with 11 bases between the two ends. CDR3 size: 14 residues. The CDR3 nucleotides read TGTGCCAGCAGCCGATGGAGAGACAATCAGCCCCAGCATTTT. Translation: CASSRWRDNQPQHF. The full variable domain, with the rest looked up from reference TRBV7-2 and TRBJ1-5, is GAGVSQSPSNKVTEKGKDVELRCDPISGHTALYWYRQSLGQGLEFLIYFQGNSAPDKSGLPSDRFSAERTGGSVSTLTIQRTQQEDSAVYLCASSRWRDNQPQHFGDGTRLSIL.

This clone is a singleton in its sample. This chain links TRBV30 with TRBJ2-7; weak D call: TRBD1 (5 bases). Germline V gene lookup returns CDR1 GTSNPN and CDR2 SVGIG (reference sequence). The V and J ends lost 0 bases and 6 bases respectively, with 6 bases between them. The CDR3 spans 11 residues. The CDR3 nucleotides are TGTGCCTGGAGTGTAGGGGTCGAGCAGTACTTC. Translation gives CAWSVGVEQYF.

V and J are TRBV10-1 and TRBJ2-7; D might be TRBD1 (6 bases). V was shortened by 4 bases and J by 3 bases, with 16 bases between the two germline ends. The germline V gene encodes CDR1 WNHNN and CDR2 SYGVQD (reference sequence). The CDR3 runs 15 residues. CDR3 in amino acids: CASSVNLGTIYEQYF. CDR3 nucleotides: TGCGCCAGCAGTGTCAATCTTGGGACAATCTACGAGCAGTACTTC.

A remark on this clone: This likely stems from a read error, as it lies one base from a far larger clone. The rearrangement joins TRBV7-3 to TRBJ2-3; 13 nucleotides align to TRBD2. From germline, CDR1 is SGHTA and CDR2 FQGTGA. V dropped 5 bases and J dropped 4; count of bases not matched to a gene: 3. The CDR3 spans 15 residues. CDR3 sequence: CASSATSGGADTQYF. DNA for the CDR3: TGTGCCAGCAGCGCCACTAGCGGGGGGGCAGATACGCAGTATTTT.

To note about this clone: One end of the junction is discordant with germline, which a read error may explain. V gene TRBV2 combines with J gene TRBJ2-7; 8 positions match TRBD1. The CDR3 is made up of 13 amino acids. CDR1 and CDR2 (germline): SNHLY, FYNNEI. The DNA of the CDR3 is TGTGCCAGCAGACAGGGACAGGTCTACGAGCAGTACTTT. It specifies CASRQGQVYEQYF.

This clone was counted a few times. J is TRBJ2-2 and V is TRBV5-4; 10 bases align to TRBD2. CDR3 length: 18 residues. Germline assignment: CDR1 SGHNT and CDR2 YYREEE (reference sequence). The V and J ends lost 4 bases and 5 bases, in that order; junction bases with no gene match: 14. CDR3 sequence: CASSGNLAGVGRTGELFF. CDR3 sequence (DNA): TGTGCCAGCAGCGGGAACCTAGCGGGAGTAGGGAGGACCGGGGAGCTGTTTTTT.

V gene TRBV28 combines with J gene TRBJ2-5; D might be TRBD1 (6 bases). V was shortened by 2 bases and J by 4 bases, with 17 bases between the two germline ends. This CDR3 comprises 16 residues. Germline V gene sequence: CDR1 MDHEN, CDR2 SYDVKM. The DNA for the CDR3 is TGTGCCAGCAGTTTAACGGACAGCTCTGGTCTAGAGACCCAGTACTTC. It is translated as CASSLTDSSGLETQYF.

The V call is TRBV5-1, the J call TRBJ2-7; 9 positions match TRBD1. Germline V gene lookup returns CDR1 SGHRS and CDR2 YFSETQ. The CDR3 is 19 residues long. With V trimmed by 4 bases and J by 4 bases, 21 bases remained unmatched. The CDR3 here is CASSDSLATVQGAGYEQYF. The CDR3 region has the DNA TGCGCCAGCAGCGACTCGCTAGCCACAGTACAGGGGGCGGGTTACGAGCAGTACTTC.

The V call is TRBV11-3, the J call TRBJ2-1, with TRBD2 as a possible D gene (7 bases). CDR1 is SGHNT, CDR2 YENEEA, per germline. The germline V and J ends were trimmed by 0 bases and 8 bases, with 14 bases remaining between them. This CDR3 contains 15 residues. The CDR3 sequence is CASSLDGGGADEQFF. The CDR3 coding sequence is TGTGCCAGCAGCTTAGATGGAGGGGGGGCTGATGAGCAGTTCTTC.

This clone has only one observation. This rearrangement joins TRBV5-6 to TRBJ1-2, with a tentative D call TRBD1 (6 bases). The ends were cut back, 2 bases at V and 6 bases at J, with 14 bases in the middle. The CDR3 is 14 residues long. CDR1 is SGHDT, CDR2 YYEEEE, per germline. The CDR3 protein is CASSFIGQRNGYTF. The CDR3 DNA reads as TGTGCCAGCAGCTTTATTGGACAGCGGAATGGCTACACCTTC.

The rearrangement links TRBV4-1 to TRBJ2-4, with 9 positions matching TRBD1. CDR3 length equals 20 residues. Germline CDR1 MGHRA, CDR2 YSYEKL. V was clipped by 1 base and J by 0 bases; unmatched bases: 13. CDR3 residues: CASSQGVGTGSRLAKNIQYF. The CDR3 DNA sequence: TGCGCCAGCAGCCAAGGGGTAGGGACAGGGTCGAGATTAGCCAAAAACATTCAGTACTTC.

The chain has TRBV6-4 and TRBJ1-2, with a tentative D call TRBD1 (6 bases). The CDR3 is 13 amino acids. Germline lookup yields CDR1 MRHNA and CDR2 SNTAGT. The ends were cut back, 6 bases at V and 1 base at J, with 9 bases in the middle. The CDR3 spells CASRPDSNYGYTF. The CDR3 DNA follows: TGTGCCAGCAGGCCGGACAGTAACTATGGCTACACCTTC.

The chain combines TRBV18 with TRBJ1-1; no reliable D call. The CDR3 runs to 12 residues. Deletions cut 9 bases from V and 1 base from J, with 9 bases between. Per germline, CDR1 KGHSH and CDR2 LQKENI. CDR3 in DNA: TGTGCCAGTGCACCTACGAACACTGAAGCTTTCTTT. This translates into CASAPTNTEAFF.

The chain recombines TRBV27 with TRBJ2-7, with 8 bases that match TRBD2. Germline V gene data show CDR1 as MNHEY and CDR2 as SMNVEV (reference sequence). The V segment lost 3 bases and the J segment 6 bases; nucleotides outside the gene matches: 19. This CDR3 spans 18 amino acids. CDR3 DNA sequence: TGTGCCAGCAGTTTTTCGGGGGGGGCAGGACCCCCTACCTTCGAGCAGTACTTC. Residues: CASSFSGGAGPPTFEQYF.

This rearrangement joins TRBV4-2 to TRBJ2-3; 8 bases align to TRBD2. Trimming at V came to 0 bases and at J to 1 base, leaving 3 bases not matched to a gene. The CDR3 consists of 16 residues. Germline CDR1 LGHNA, CDR2 YNFKEQ. The CDR3 nucleotides are TGTGCCAGCAGCCAAGATCCGGGACTAGGCACAGATACGCAGTATTTT. Its protein is CASSQDPGLGTDTQYF.

This clone has just one count. The chain carries TRBV28 and TRBJ2-7; 12 bases align to TRBD2. CDR1 and CDR2 (germline): MDHEN, SYDVKM. This CDR3 has 13 amino acids. The J segment lost 6 bases and the V segment lost 5 bases, leaving 2 bases of the junction unmatched. The CDR3 protein is CASSPGLAGEQYF. DNA of the CDR3: TGTGCCAGCAGTCCGGGACTAGCGGGCGAGCAGTACTTC.

This chain uses TRBV29-1 with TRBJ2-1; the D gene is possibly TRBD2 (6 bases). The germline V and J ends were trimmed by 5 bases and 15 bases, with 11 bases remaining between them. This CDR3 is 9 amino acids long. Per the germline V gene, CDR1 is SQVTM and CDR2 is ANQGSEA. The CDR3: CSVPGLGFF. The CDR3 DNA is TGCAGCGTTCCGGGACTCGGGTTCTTC.

The genes are TRBV6-6 and TRBJ1-5; 8 nucleotides line up with TRBD1. V shed 5 bases and J 3 bases; nucleotides not matched to a gene: 9. This CDR3 has 16 amino acids. CDR1 is MNHNY and CDR2 is SVGAGI in the germline V gene (reference sequence). The chain's CDR3 is CASSPTGTGDNQPQHF. In nucleotides, the CDR3 is TGTGCCAGCAGTCCAACCGGGACAGGAGACAATCAGCCCCAGCATTTT.

This clone has just a few counts. The genes are TRBV15 and TRBJ1-2; no clear D. The CDR3 extends over 13 amino acids. With 0 bases removed from V and 5 bases from J, the gap between germline ends came to 7 bases. The germline V gene encodes CDR1 LNHNV and CDR2 YYDKDF (reference sequence). CDR3 sequence (DNA): TGTGCCACCAGCAGAGACGGTCTTTATGGCTACACCTTC. Encoded protein: CATSRDGLYGYTF.

The table lists this clone with a few counts. The rearrangement links TRBV5-1 to TRBJ2-5, with D tentatively TRBD1 (6 bases). Matching the DNA end better, TRBJ2-7 makes the J call doubtful. The CDR3 has 15 amino acids. Germline V gene lookup returns CDR1 SGHRS and CDR2 YFSETQ. The CDR3, as DNA: TGCGCCAGCAGCTTGGAGGTCAGGGGTTCGCACGAGCAGTACTTC. As protein: CASSLEVRGSHEQYF.

The chain recombines TRBV7-3 with TRBJ2-5, with TRBD2 matching over 11 bases. Germline V gene sequence: CDR1 SGHTA, CDR2 FQGTGA. V was clipped by 5 bases and J by 9 bases; unmatched bases: 5. There are 13 residues in the CDR3. CDR3 protein: CASSPLAGGPQYF. CDR3 sequence (DNA): TGTGCCAGCAGCCCCTTAGCGGGAGGGCCCCAGTACTTC.

Here the CDR3 reads CASSLRTGVPSYEQYF. The CDR3 DNA reads as TGTGCCAGCAGTCTCCGGACAGGGGTGCCTTCCTACGAGCAGTACTTC. The chain joins TRBV27 to TRBJ2-5; 9 nucleotides agree with TRBD1. The J call is uncertain, as TRBJ2-7 better fits the DNA end. Germline CDR1 MNHEY, CDR2 SMNVEV (reference sequence). The CDR3 consists of 16 residues.